This TCR beta chain was documented in a study of identifying expanded T cells in peripheral blood (dated by TCRdb to between 2018 and 2020). With regard to the full study: Technical replicates were generated by sequencing separate aliquots of the same genomic DNA pool, and four replicates were compared pairwise. Broad study findings and their caveats: In all healthy donors, the variance in clone template counts between samples taken approximately 15 days apart rose significantly as total template count increased. Both the number of clones called differentially abundant and the false-positive rate were significantly reduced by the beta-binomial model across all healthy-donor time intervals. The binomial model flagged around 1.2 differentially abundant clones between technical replicates, compared with approximately 16 over around two weeks and 19 to 20 over about 4 weeks. The authors expected biological variance in healthy repertoires might increase further over much longer intervals such as months to years.

Regarding this clone: What antigen it recognizes has not been identified. Base qualities are not provided; no much larger clone lies one nucleotide away.

TCRbeta CDR3 regions were profiled by bias-controlled multiplex PCR amplification of genomic DNA with the immunoSEQ Assay. For the original study's pipeline: To quantify the absolute abundance of each unique TCRbeta CDR3 region, the sequences were collapsed and filtered. Differential abundance was tested with two models: a binomial (Fisher-equivalent) model and a beta-binomial model that adds time-dependent variance fitted from healthy donors. Clones with fewer than 5 combined templates were removed, and a clone was called differentially abundant if the clone's Benjamini-Hochberg FDR was below 0.01. Using the form v = (b*log(k)+a)^2, the beta-binomial variance was modeled as a function of the total template count across the two samples. TCRdb holds this immuneACCESS table with in-frame rearrangements only. Some clones are missing; in checked studies, unresolved V genes explain under half, and the rest has no known cause. That table supplies the V and J calls and clone size; D and trimming were determined from the DNA. The sample yields 90,000 to 120,000 clones; approximately 90% were counted once. The biggest ten clones account for about 16% of the sample.

Unmatched junction bases come to 9, with V trimmed by 8 bases and J by 2 bases. CDR1 LNHDA and CDR2 SQIVND are derived from the germline V gene (reference sequence). From its cysteine to its phenylalanine, the CDR3 spans 16 amino acids. The only DNA kept is the CDR3, 48 bases in frame from the first base. During the collection period, no infections or other immune events were recorded for the healthy donors. To calibrate time-dependent variance in a beta-binomial model of T-cell clone differential abundance, blood repertoires from healthy donors were used as a training cohort. The training cohort was composed of roughly 10 healthy donors, 3 female and 7 male. An age range of roughly 29 to 64 years, with an average of roughly 40 years, was recorded for the donors. Obtained from a commercial supplier, whole blood was collected from each healthy donor at three time points set around two weeks apart. For immunosequencing, genomic DNA was extracted from unsorted whole blood.

This clonotype was sampled from a person aged 18 to 70 in good health. Sequencing was done on a sample of blood. Recombination connected TRBV19 to TRBJ1-5; a stretch of 10 junction bases matches TRBD1. The CDR3 is CASGDRGRLGNQPQHF. The DNA reads TGTGCCAGTGGTGACAGGGGGCGATTGGGCAATCAGCCCCAGCATTTT. Extended through the reference TRBV19 and TRBJ1-5 proteins, this CDR3 yields the full variable domain: DGGITQSPKYLFRKEGQNVTLSCEQNLNHDAMYWYRQDPGQGLRLIYYSQIVNDFQKGDIAEGYSVSREKKESFPLTVTSAQKNPTAFYLCASGDRGRLGNQPQHFGDGTRLSIL.